This TCR beta chain was found in a study of blood T cell repertoires in COVID-19. Overall study: Specimens from acute and convalescent COVID-19 originated in the United States, Italy and Spain.

Per the original methods: How many nucleated cells were present was estimated from reference gene primer amplification. The repertoire was sequenced with immunoSEQ multiplex PCR; TCRdb's copy has only in-frame clones and lacks some. D and trimming come from the DNA, and the V and J calls and clone size come from that table. The sample records about 100,000 clones, approximately 89% being singletons. V shed 3 bases, J shed 3 bases, and the junction held 1 base outside the gene matches. The germline gives CDR1 MNHNS, CDR2 SASEGT. CDR3 length equals 16 residues. V and J are TRBV6-1 and TRBJ2-2; TRBD2 matches 13 bases. Sequenced: peripheral blood. The TCR originated in a man in his forties or fifties with active COVID-19. This chain's CDR3 is CASSETSGRYTGELFF. The CDR3 DNA sequence: TGTGCCAGCAGTGAGACTAGCGGGAGGTACACCGGGGAGCTGTTTTTT.